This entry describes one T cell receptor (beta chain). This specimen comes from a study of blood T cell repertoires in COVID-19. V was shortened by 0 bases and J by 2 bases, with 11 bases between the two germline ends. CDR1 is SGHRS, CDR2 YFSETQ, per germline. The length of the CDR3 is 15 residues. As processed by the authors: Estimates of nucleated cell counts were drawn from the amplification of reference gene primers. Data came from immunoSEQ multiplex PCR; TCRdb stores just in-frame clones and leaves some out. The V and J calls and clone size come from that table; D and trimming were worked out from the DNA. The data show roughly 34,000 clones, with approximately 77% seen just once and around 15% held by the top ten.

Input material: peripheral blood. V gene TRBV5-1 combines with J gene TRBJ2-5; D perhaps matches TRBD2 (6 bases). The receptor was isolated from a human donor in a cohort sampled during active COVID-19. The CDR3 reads CASSLDGRRQETQYF. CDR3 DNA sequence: TGCGCCAGCAGCTTGGACGGGAGAAGACAAGAGACCCAGTACTTC.